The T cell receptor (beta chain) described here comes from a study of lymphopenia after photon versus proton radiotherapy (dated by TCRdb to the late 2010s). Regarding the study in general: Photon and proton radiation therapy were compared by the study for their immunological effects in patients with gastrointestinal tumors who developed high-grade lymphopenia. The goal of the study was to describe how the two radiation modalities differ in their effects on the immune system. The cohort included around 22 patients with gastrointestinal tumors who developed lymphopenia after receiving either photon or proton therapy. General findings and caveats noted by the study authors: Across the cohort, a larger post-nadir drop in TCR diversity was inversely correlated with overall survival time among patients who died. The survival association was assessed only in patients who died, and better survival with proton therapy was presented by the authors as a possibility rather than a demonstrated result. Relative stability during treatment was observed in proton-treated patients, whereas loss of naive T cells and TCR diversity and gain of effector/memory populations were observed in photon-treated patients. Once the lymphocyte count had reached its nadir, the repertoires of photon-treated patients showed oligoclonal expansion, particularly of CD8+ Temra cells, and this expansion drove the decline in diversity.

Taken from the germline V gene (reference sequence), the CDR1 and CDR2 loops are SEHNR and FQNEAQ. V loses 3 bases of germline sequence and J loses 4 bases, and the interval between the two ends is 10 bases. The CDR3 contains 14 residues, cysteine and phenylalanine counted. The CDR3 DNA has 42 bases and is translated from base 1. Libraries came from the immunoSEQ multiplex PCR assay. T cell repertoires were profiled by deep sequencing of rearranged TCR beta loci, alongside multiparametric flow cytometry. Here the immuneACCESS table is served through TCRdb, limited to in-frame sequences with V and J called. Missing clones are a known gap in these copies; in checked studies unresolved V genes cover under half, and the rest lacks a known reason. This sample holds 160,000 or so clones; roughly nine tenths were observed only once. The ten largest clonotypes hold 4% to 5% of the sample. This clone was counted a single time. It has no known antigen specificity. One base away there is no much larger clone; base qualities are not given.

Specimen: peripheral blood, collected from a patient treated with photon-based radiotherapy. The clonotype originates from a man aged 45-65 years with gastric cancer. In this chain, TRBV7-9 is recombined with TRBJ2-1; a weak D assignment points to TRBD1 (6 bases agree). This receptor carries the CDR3 CASSFPGQYNEQFF. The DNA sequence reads TGTGCCAGCAGCTTTCCCGGACAGTACAATGAGCAGTTCTTC. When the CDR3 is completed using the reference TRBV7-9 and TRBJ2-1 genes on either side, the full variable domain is DTGVSQNPRHKITKRGQNVTFRCDPISEHNRLYWYRQTLGQGPEFLTYFQNEAQLEKSRLLSDRFSAERPKGSFSTLEIQRTEQGDSAMYLCASSFPGQYNEQFFGPGTRLTVL.